The T cell receptor (beta chain) described here comes from a study of shared clonotypes between healthy human individuals. Study findings and constraints: The four-donor shared clonotypes exceeded non-shared clonotypes in generation probability, with non-shared ones scoring lower.

Profiled with immunoSEQ multiplex PCR; TCRdb holds only in-frame clones, not every one. The sample yields 2 million to 2.5 million clones, 85% to 95% seen once. This CDR3 is 11 amino acids long. V lost 8 bases to trimming and J lost 4 bases, with 8 bases between them. The germline CDR1 and CDR2 sequences are SGHDN and FVKESK. Notes on this clone: Its target is not known.

The chain carries TRBV14 and TRBJ1-1; D is unresolved. The specimen sequenced was naive CD4+ T cells from PBMCs. The subset is: CD45RA+ positively selected. The clonotype comes from a man aged 18 to 30 in good health. Some clones in this sample may be carry-over from other donors' samples. The CDR3, as DNA: TGTGCCAGCTCACCTATCACTGAAGCTTTCTTT. As protein: CASSPITEAFF.